This is a list of T cell receptor beta chains from one sample in a study of OX40 agonist ivuxolimab in advanced cancers. Sequencing used immunoSEQ multiplex PCR; TCRdb keeps in-frame clones, though not all of them. The sample shows fewer than 70,000 clones, about 88% of them seen only once. The specimen was CD4+ or CD8+ T cells sorted from blood, collected in a trial of the OX40 agonist ivuxolimab. The receptors stem from an adult with an advanced solid tumor such as melanoma, head and neck, liver or kidney cancer. Each CDR3 is given with its conserved first and last residue.

v_call,j_call,cdr3_aa
TRBV18,TRBJ2-7,CASSAGTSSYEQYF
TRBV7-9,TRBJ1-2,CASSLARSDNYGYTF
TRBV5-1,TRBJ2-7,CASSLSRGTNSYEQYF
TRBV7-2,TRBJ2-2,CASSLGTGVDTGELFF
TRBV9,TRBJ2-1,CASSVGTGNNEQFF
TRBV4-1,TRBJ2-5,CASSQGLGEETQYF
TRBV2,TRBJ1-2,CASTPGTRGYTF
TRBV6-1,TRBJ2-7,CASSATTKNYEQYF
TRBV5-5,TRBJ2-3,CASSLGSSRLADTQYF
TRBV30,TRBJ2-7,CAFRTGNSYEQYF
TRBV9,TRBJ2-3,CASSSTLSTQYF
TRBV6-1,TRBJ1-3,CASSEAVGGNSGNTIYF
TRBV7-2,TRBJ2-5,CASSRDRTGTQYF
TRBV5-6,TRBJ2-6,CASSLGSASGANVLTF
TRBV30,TRBJ2-5,CAWSFLGGRGGAQETQYF
TRBV6-1,TRBJ2-1,CASSEAPDRAYNEQFF
TRBV6-1,TRBJ2-7,CASSEGTSALYEQYF
TRBV19,TRBJ2-2,CASSMGSGVIGELFF
TRBV5-6,TRBJ1-1,CASTRGPGALDGEAFF
TRBV19,TRBJ1-2,CASSITGSVDGYTF
TRBV18,TRBJ2-7,CASSPSGSYEQYF
TRBV6-1,TRBJ1-1,CASSYGGNTEAFF
TRBV9,TRBJ2-3,CASSALNWGDTQYF
TRBV30,TRBJ2-1,CAWRGAAEVGEQFF
TRBV18,TRBJ2-5,CASSPSGHQETQYF
TRBV28,TRBJ1-5,CASSPGGQKHQPQHF
TRBV6-5,TRBJ1-1,CASSSRQGWTEAFF
TRBV9,TRBJ1-2,CASSGTGSGYTF
TRBV28,TRBJ1-3,CASTPPQGWGNTIYF
TRBV5-1,TRBJ1-1,CASSLDLGGNTEAFF
TRBV6-1,TRBJ1-3,CASSPQEMVGDTIYF
TRBV7-9,TRBJ2-7,CASSPLDRAHEQYF
TRBV30,TRBJ1-1,CALTGDSNTEAFF
TRBV5-1,TRBJ2-5,CASSLGPDETQYF
TRBV7-8,TRBJ1-2,CASSLESSKGDGYTF
TRBV7-6,TRBJ2-1,CASSFSPGSPYNEQFF
TRBV12-5,TRBJ2-5,CASGSADWYQETQYF
TRBV25-1,TRBJ2-7,CASSESSREPYEQYF
TRBV5-5,TRBJ1-2,CASSDRTGGEGYGYTF
TRBV10-2,TRBJ2-3,CASSTGGRVDTQYF
TRBV6-1,TRBJ1-4,CASRSGQNEKLFF
TRBV28,TRBJ1-6,CASRRDPSASLHF
TRBV5-1,TRBJ1-4,CASSLAPTGGYEKLFF
TRBV6-1,TRBJ1-6,CASSVTDSNSPLHF
TRBV6-6,TRBJ2-3,CASSGQGERGADTQYF
TRBV11-3,TRBJ2-5,CASSLGRLAGYGGETQYF
TRBV10-1,TRBJ2-1,CASSKTSGPTYNEQFF
TRBV30,TRBJ1-1,CAWSNSGTAFWTEAFF
TRBV5-4,TRBJ2-3,CASSSSGGTQYF
TRBV18,TRBJ1-5,CASSSDLNQPQHF
TRBV27,TRBJ2-3,CASSLRGRTSTDTQYF
TRBV10-3,TRBJ1-6,CAIRAGGQGFDPLHF
TRBV5-3,TRBJ1-3,CARSLAVFNPGNTVYF
TRBV29-1,TRBJ2-2,CSVDGPGELFF
TRBV7-9,TRBJ2-3,CASSRMGSTDTQYF
TRBV19,TRBJ1-1,CASHLCQLEAFF
TRBV10-1,TRBJ2-3,CASSESLATDTQYF
TRBV7-6,TRBJ1-6,CASSLSGQGSSPLHF
TRBV9,TRBJ1-5,CASSVDQGGTQHF
TRBV10-2,TRBJ2-1,CASTQRLRTGGPSTYNEQFF